This T cell receptor (beta chain) derives from a study of identical twins. A universal primer site was created by template switching, with the cDNA bearing unique molecular identifiers. TCRdb ran MiXCR on the 5' RACE reads and lists one entry per CDR3 protein. The data contain some 730,000 distinct CDR3 sequences, around a sixth of them singletons. This clonotype was seen more than once but under ten times. V dropped 5 bases and J dropped 15; count of bases not matched to a gene: 8. The germline CDR1 and CDR2 sequences are MNHEY and SMNVEV (reference sequence). The CDR3 has 14 amino acids. The same data also went into a second study, on T cells expressing NK-cell markers. That report adds: Within the sequenced cohort of eight donors, seven exhibited HCMV seropositivity and one was seronegative.

The sequencing input was PBMCs. The chain recombines TRBV27 with TRBJ1-6; TRBD1 agrees at 12 bases. The origin of this receptor is a woman aged 18-35 years in good health. CDR3 amino acids: CASSRPGTGGDLHF. Written as DNA, the CDR3 is TGTGCCAGCAGTCGTCCCGGGACAGGGGGCGACCTCCACTTT.